This TCR beta chain was recorded in a study of shared T cell receptors in the human thymus. Sequenced by immunoSEQ multiplex PCR; TCRdb stores in-frame clones only, minus some. The sample comprises 630,000 or so clones, roughly 86% of which are singletons, and more than 0.009% rests with the top ten. From germline, CDR1 is ENHRY and CDR2 SYGVKD. The CDR3 has 15 amino acids. V was shortened by 0 bases and J by 1 base, with 9 bases between the two germline ends. The same specimen was also included in a second study, on human thymus T cells. That publication notes: Thymic resections from corrective heart surgery supplied the tissue.

V usage is TRBV10-3 and J usage is TRBJ1-1, with a weak D call TRBD1 (5 bases). This clonotype was obtained from a boy under three years old with a congenital heart defect. The specimen was thymocytes. CDR3 DNA sequence: TGTGCCATCAGTGAGTCGGGAGGGGCGAACACTGAAGCTTTCTTT. As protein: CAISESGGANTEAFF.